The present T cell receptor (beta chain) was sequenced within a study of OX40 agonist ivuxolimab in advanced cancers. Assay used: immunoSEQ multiplex PCR; TCRdb lists only in-frame clones, some missing. The sample has more than 80,000 clones; less than 95% are singletons. Germline V gene data show CDR1 as LNHDA and CDR2 as SQIVND (reference sequence). The V end was cut by 5 bases, the J end by 2 bases, with 19 bases between. The CDR3 has 17 residues. The source of this sequence is an adult with an advanced solid tumor such as melanoma, head and neck, liver or kidney cancer. The chain recombines TRBV19 with TRBJ2-1; D could derive from TRBD1 or TRBD2 (5 bases each). This specimen was CD4+ or CD8+ T cells sorted from blood, taken in a trial of the OX40 agonist ivuxolimab. CDR3 amino acids: CASSGPGCQGPYNEQFF. As DNA, the CDR3 is TGTGCCAGTAGTGGGCCAGGCTGTCAGGGACCCTACAATGAGCAGTTCTTC.